This T cell receptor (beta chain) stems from a study of T cell responses to AZD1222 COVID-19 vaccine. Only in-frame clones appear in the TCRdb table, and some are missing; sequencing was by immunoSEQ multiplex PCR. The table includes approximately 30,000 clones, roughly 78% detected once. The CDR3 contains 13 residues. CDR1 and CDR2 (germline): KGHSH, LQKENI. V shed 2 bases and J shed 9 bases, with 11 bases lying between them. The input for sequencing was peripheral blood, taken on day 0 of AZD1222 vaccination. This clonotype originated in an adult in good health. The gene calls are TRBV18 and TRBJ2-1; D not resolved. CDR3 loop: CASSPRADVEQFF. The DNA of the CDR3 is TGTGCCAGCTCACCAAGGGCGGACGTTGAGCAGTTCTTC. Based on the CDR3 plus reference TRBV18 and TRBJ2-1, the full variable domain is NAGVMQNPRHLVRRRGQEARLRCSPMKGHSHVYWYRQLPEEGLKFMVYLQKENIIDESGMPKERFSAEFPKEGPSILRIQQVVRGDSAAYFCASSPRADVEQFFGPGTRLTVL.